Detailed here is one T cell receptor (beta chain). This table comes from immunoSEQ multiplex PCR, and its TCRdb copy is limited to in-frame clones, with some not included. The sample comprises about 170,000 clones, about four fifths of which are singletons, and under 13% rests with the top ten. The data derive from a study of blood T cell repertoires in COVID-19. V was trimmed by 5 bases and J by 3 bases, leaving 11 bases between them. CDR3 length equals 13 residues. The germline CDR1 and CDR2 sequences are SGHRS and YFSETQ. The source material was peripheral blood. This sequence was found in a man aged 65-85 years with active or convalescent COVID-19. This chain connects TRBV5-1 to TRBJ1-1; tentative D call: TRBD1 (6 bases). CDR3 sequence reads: CASSGQGYTEAFF. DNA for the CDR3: TGCGCCAGCAGTGGGCAGGGGTACACTGAAGCTTTCTTT.